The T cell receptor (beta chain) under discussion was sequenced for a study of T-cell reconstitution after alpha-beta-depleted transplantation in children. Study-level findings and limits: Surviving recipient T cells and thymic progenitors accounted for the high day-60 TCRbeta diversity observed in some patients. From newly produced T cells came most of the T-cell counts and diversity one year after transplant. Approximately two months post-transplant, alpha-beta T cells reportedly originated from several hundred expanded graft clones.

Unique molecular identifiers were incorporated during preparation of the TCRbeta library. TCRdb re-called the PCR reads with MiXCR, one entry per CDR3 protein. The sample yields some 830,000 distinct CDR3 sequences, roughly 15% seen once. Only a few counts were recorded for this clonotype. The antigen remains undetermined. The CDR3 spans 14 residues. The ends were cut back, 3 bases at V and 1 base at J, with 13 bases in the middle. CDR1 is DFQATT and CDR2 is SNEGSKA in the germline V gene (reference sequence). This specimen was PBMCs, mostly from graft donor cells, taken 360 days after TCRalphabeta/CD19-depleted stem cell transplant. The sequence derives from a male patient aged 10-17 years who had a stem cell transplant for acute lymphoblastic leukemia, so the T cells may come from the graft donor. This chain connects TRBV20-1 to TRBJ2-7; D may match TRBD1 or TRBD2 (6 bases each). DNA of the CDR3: TGCAGTGCTAGTATGGGGGGCAATTCCTACGAGCAGTACTTC. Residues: CSASMGGNSYEQYF.